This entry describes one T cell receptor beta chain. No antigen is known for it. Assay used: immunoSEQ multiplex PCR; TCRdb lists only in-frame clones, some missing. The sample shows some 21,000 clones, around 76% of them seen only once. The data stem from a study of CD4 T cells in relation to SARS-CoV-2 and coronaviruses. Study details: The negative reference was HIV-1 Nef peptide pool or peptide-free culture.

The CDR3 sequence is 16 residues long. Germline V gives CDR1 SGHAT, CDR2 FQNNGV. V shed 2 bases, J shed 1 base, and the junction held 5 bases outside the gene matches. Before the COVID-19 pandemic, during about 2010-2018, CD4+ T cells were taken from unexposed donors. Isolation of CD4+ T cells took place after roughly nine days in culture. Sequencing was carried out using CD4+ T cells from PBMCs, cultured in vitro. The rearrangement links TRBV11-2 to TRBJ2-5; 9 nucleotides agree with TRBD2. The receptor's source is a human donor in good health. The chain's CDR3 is CASSLFPSGTQETQYF. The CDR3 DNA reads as TGTGCCAGCAGCTTATTTCCTAGCGGGACCCAAGAGACCCAGTACTTC.